This T cell receptor (beta chain) was identified during a study of blood T cell repertoires in COVID-19. Study at large: Specimens from acute and convalescent COVID-19 originated in the United States, Italy and Spain. The cDNA or gDNA used as material had been derived from T cells, B-cell-depleted T cells, or PBMCs.

The cohort comprised adults aged about 18 to 90 years residing in approximately 25 US areas. Each recovered donor of Cohort 3 presented with two negative PCRs, clearance, or symptom resolution. Data came from immunoSEQ multiplex PCR; TCRdb stores just in-frame clones and leaves some out. The sample yields around 280,000 clones, approximately 91% seen once. The CDR3 contains 12 residues. The V and J ends lost 6 bases and 3 bases respectively, with 6 bases between them. The germline V gene encodes CDR1 MNHEY and CDR2 SVGAGI. The source of this sequence is a woman in her thirties or forties who had recovered from COVID-19. The gene calls are TRBV6-5 and TRBJ2-1; D remains ambiguous. Sequences were obtained from PBMCs or T cells enriched from blood (not recorded which). As DNA, the CDR3 is TGTGCCAGCAGAGTAGACTACAATGAGCAGTTCTTC. This codes for CASRVDYNEQFF.